Listed here are 11 T cell receptor beta chains from one sample, sequenced in a study of T cell responses to AZD1222 COVID-19 vaccine (dated by TCRdb to about 2021). The receptor library was made with the immunoSEQ multiplex PCR assay. The table was pulled from immuneACCESS by TCRdb, which kept in-frame rearrangements only. Such tables lose some clones; where checked, under half of the loss comes from unresolved V genes, and the rest has no known cause. Across this sample there are around 180,000 clones, with 85% to 90% seen only once. The top ten clonotypes cover about 8% of the sample. The time point label for this specimen denotes: baseline before first vaccination. The sequencing here drew on peripheral blood, taken on day 0 of AZD1222 vaccination. The receptor set was obtained from an adult in good health.

In its sample, this clone was seen once. J is TRBJ1-2 and V is TRBV7-2, with no clear D. The CDR3 runs 14 residues. Deletions cut 2 bases from V and 8 bases from J, with 15 bases between. Germline CDR1 reads SGHTA; CDR2 reads FQGNSA. In DNA form, the CDR3 reads TGTGCCAGCAGCTTAAGGAGTCCGGTTGTAGGCTACACCTTC. It codes for CASSLRSPVVGYTF.

The chain recombines TRBV3-1 (or the pseudogene TRBV3-2) with TRBJ1-1; no definite D call. Trimming took off 0 bases at V and 5 bases at J, with 10 bases between the two ends. Germline loops: CDR1 LGHDT, CDR2 YNNKEL (reference sequence). CDR3 length: 14 residues. CDR3 in amino acids: CASSQDVWGTEAFF. DNA of the CDR3: TGTGCCAGCAGCCAAGATGTATGGGGAACTGAAGCTTTCTTT.

The J gene is TRBJ2-7, the V gene TRBV10-3; 7 bases are shared with TRBD1. J lost 4 bases, V lost 4 bases, and 7 bases had no gene match. There are 14 residues in the CDR3. Germline CDR1 ENHRY, CDR2 SYGVKD. In DNA form, the CDR3 reads TGTGCCATCAGTGTGGGCAGGGGGTCGTACGAGCAGTACTTC. It specifies CAISVGRGSYEQYF.

This clone was observed a single time. This chain joins TRBV30 and TRBJ2-6, with D hard to call. Germline assignment: CDR1 GTSNPN and CDR2 SVGIG (reference sequence). V gave up 4 bases and J gave up 7 bases, with 26 bases separating them. This CDR3 comprises 18 residues. The CDR3 is CAWTLGGPQPLGANVLTF. Here the CDR3 DNA reads TGTGCCTGGACGTTAGGTGGACCTCAACCTCTGGGCGCCAACGTCCTGACTTTC.

V usage is TRBV28 and J usage is TRBJ1-1; D is unresolved. V lost 2 bases, J lost 11 bases, and 12 bases lay in between. CDR1 is MDHEN, CDR2 SYDVKM, per germline. The CDR3 runs 12 residues. Written as DNA, the CDR3 is TGTGCCAGCAGTTTACCCCCCGGCAGGGCTTTCTTT. The encoded protein is CASSLPPGRAFF.

The chain recombines TRBV6-5 with TRBJ2-2; TRBD1 is a possible D gene (5 bases). Trimming pared 4 bases from V and 5 bases from J, leaving 11 bases between. CDR1 and CDR2 from the germline V gene are MNHEY and SVGAGI. This CDR3 comprises 14 residues. Here the CDR3 DNA reads TGTGCCAGCAGTTCCACAGGTTTTACCGGGGAGCTGTTTTTT. This gives the protein CASSSTGFTGELFF.

This chain connects TRBV24-1 to TRBJ2-2, with D tentatively TRBD1 or TRBD2 (5 bases each). Germline V gene sequence: CDR1 KGHDR, CDR2 SFDVKD. CDR3 size: 12 residues. Trimming pared 7 bases from V and 3 bases from J, leaving 5 bases between. The CDR3 reads CATRGDTGELFF. The DNA of the CDR3 is TGTGCCACCAGGGGGGACACCGGGGAGCTGTTTTTT.

J is TRBJ2-7 and V is TRBV5-1; no reliable D call. V shed 2 bases and J shed 3 bases, with 9 bases lying between them. Germline lookup yields CDR1 SGHRS and CDR2 YFSETQ. The CDR3 extends over 13 amino acids. CDR3 nucleotides: TGCGCCAGCAGCTTCGACCTAAACTACGAGCAGTACTTC. Encoded protein: CASSFDLNYEQYF.

The chain uses TRBV5-6 and TRBJ2-5, with D perhaps matching TRBD1 or TRBD2 (5 bases each). V was clipped by 2 bases and J by 3 bases, with 17 bases between them. This CDR3 contains 16 residues. Germline CDR1 is SGHDT and CDR2 is YYEEEE. This CDR3 is CASSFRLGRAEETQYF. The DNA for the CDR3 is TGTGCCAGCAGCTTTAGGCTGGGGCGGGCCGAAGAGACCCAGTACTTC. Filled out from reference TRBV5-6 and TRBJ2-5, the complete variable domain reads DAGVTQSPTHLIKTRGQQVTLRCSPKSGHDTVSWYQQALGQGPQFIFQYYEEEERQRGNFPDRFSGHQFPNYSSELNVNALLLGDSALYLCASSFRLGRAEETQYFGPGTRLLVL.

The gene calls are TRBV2 and TRBJ2-1, with D possibly called TRBD1 or TRBD2 (5 bases each). The CDR3 has 16 residues. Per the germline V gene, CDR1 is SNHLY and CDR2 is FYNNEI. The ends were cut back, 4 bases at V and 6 bases at J, with 19 bases in the middle. The CDR3 nucleotides read TGTGCCAGCAGTGTAGGGACGCCGCAATTGATCAATGAGCAGTTCTTC. This sequence encodes CASSVGTPQLINEQFF.

The chain is built from TRBV28 and TRBJ2-1; possible D gene TRBD2, 6 bases. The CDR3 loop spans 14 amino acids. With 2 bases removed from V and 9 bases from J, the gap between germline ends came to 14 bases. Germline values: CDR1 MDHEN, CDR2 SYDVKM. This chain's CDR3 is CASSLPTPLAEQFF. DNA of the CDR3: TGTGCCAGCAGTTTACCTACCCCACTAGCTGAGCAGTTCTTC.